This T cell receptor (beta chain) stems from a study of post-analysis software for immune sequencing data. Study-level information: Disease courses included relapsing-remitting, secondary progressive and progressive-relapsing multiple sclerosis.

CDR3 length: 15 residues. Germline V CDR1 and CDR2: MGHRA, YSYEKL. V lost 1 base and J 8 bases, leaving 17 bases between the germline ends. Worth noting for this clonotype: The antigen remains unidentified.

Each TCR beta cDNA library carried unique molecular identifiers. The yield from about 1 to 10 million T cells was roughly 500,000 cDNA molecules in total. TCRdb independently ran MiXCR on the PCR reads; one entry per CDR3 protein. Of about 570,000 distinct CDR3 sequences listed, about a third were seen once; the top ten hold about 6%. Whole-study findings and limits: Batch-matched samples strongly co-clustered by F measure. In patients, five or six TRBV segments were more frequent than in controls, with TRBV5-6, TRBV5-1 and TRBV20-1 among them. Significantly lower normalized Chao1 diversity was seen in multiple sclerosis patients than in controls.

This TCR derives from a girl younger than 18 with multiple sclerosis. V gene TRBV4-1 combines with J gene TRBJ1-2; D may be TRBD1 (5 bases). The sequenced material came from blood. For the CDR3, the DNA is TGCGCCAGCAGCCAAGCAGCAGGGTTAAGAGGGGGCTACACCTTC. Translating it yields CASSQAAGLRGGYTF.